The sequence of this TCR beta chain was determined in a study of prognosis after radiotherapy for stage I lung cancer. For the study at large: In the span from April 2018 to early 2019, stage I non-small cell lung cancer patients were enrolled.

Amplification of the TCR beta CDR3 (from genomic DNA) was done by two-round multiplex PCR. Primers (each specific to one TRBV or TRBJ gene) were used in first-round PCR. Via MiXCR, TCRdb re-called the multiplex PCR reads, giving one row per CDR3 protein. Of 20,000 to 25,000 distinct CDR3 sequences listed, roughly 34% are singletons. This clonotype was observed many times. Its specificity is not known. Unmatched junction bases numbered 4, after V lost 2 bases and J lost 1 base. CDR1 is DFQATT and CDR2 is SNEGSKA in the germline V gene (reference sequence). The CDR3 length is 16 residues. Whole-study results and caveats: In the expanded TCR clones, tumor specificity was not determined.

The clonotype comes from a donor at least 50 years old with non-small cell lung cancer. This sequence joins TRBV20-1 and TRBJ1-6, with 8 bases that match TRBD1. The starting material was PBMCs, obtained before or after stereotactic body radiation therapy (not recorded which). CDR3 region: CSARPQGASYNSPLHF. The CDR3 DNA is TGCAGTGCTAGACCCCAGGGGGCGTCCTATAATTCACCCCTCCACTTT.